This T cell receptor beta chain was observed in a study of molecular identifiers for immune sequencing clone quantification. This clonotype was observed at least ten times. The target antigen is unknown. Study conclusions and caveats: For effector cells, clones above 20 RNA copies held over 97% of molecules; for naive cells, under 1%.

MiXCR, run by TCRdb on the PCR reads, gives a single entry per CDR3 protein. The sample has more than 70,000 distinct CDR3 sequences, around 20% seen once. The V end lost 1 base, the J end lost 5 bases, and 14 bases lay between the germline ends. The CDR3 sequence is 16 residues long. CDR1 is MGHRA, CDR2 YSYEKL, per germline. The chain is built from TRBV4-1 and TRBJ2-2, with D uncertain. This receptor was taken from a human donor in good health. Some libraries in this study had Jurkat cell RNA spiked in. The material sequenced was naive CD8+ T cells from blood, with Jurkat cell RNA spiked in. Documented subset: FACS-sorted CD8+CD4-CCR7+CD45RA+ naive T cells. This CDR3 is CASSQVVLSRTGELFF. DNA of the CDR3: TGCGCCAGCAGCCAAGTCGTCTTGAGTCGGACCGGGGAGCTGTTTTTT.